The 18 T cell receptor beta chains below come from one sample, sequenced in a study of a mutant IDH1 vaccine in newly diagnosed glioma. The assay was immunoSEQ multiplex PCR, and TCRdb's table has in-frame clones only and misses some. This sample carries 99,000 or so clones, around 90% of them seen once, and the ten largest clones take around 0.6%. As for time point: baseline, week 1 (first vaccination visit). Sample treatment: pre-vaccination baseline after standard-of-care therapy. Sequenced material: PBMCs, taken from a glioma patient treated with radiotherapy, temozolomide or both. Receptors were obtained from a woman between 45 and 60 years old with glioma.

This clone was seen just once. V and J are TRBV5-1 and TRBJ2-7; weak D call: TRBD1 (5 bases). Trimming cost V 5 bases and J 2 bases, with 8 bases left between them. The germline CDR1 and CDR2 sequences are SGHRS and YFSETQ. The CDR3 has 12 residues. CDR3 residues: CASSPGTYEQYF. DNA for the CDR3: TGCGCCAGCAGTCCAGGGACCTACGAGCAGTACTTC.

The rearrangement links TRBV6-4 to TRBJ1-2, with 7 bases identical to TRBD1. Per germline, CDR1 MRHNA and CDR2 SNTAGT. This CDR3 comprises 14 residues. V was clipped by 4 bases and J by 4 bases; unmatched bases: 6. For the CDR3, the DNA is TGTGCCAGCAGTGCAGGGGGTGGTAGCTATGGCTACACCTTC. Translating gives CASSAGGGSYGYTF.

The chain uses TRBV5-1 and TRBJ1-6; TRBD1 might be the D (5 bases). The CDR3 runs 14 residues. From germline, CDR1 is SGHRS and CDR2 YFSETQ. V lost 4 bases and J lost 8, with 13 bases in between. CDR3 DNA sequence: TGCGCCAGCAGCATCTCTCGGGGGGATTCACCCCTCCACTTT. Its translation is CASSISRGDSPLHF.

The rearrangement links TRBV2 to TRBJ1-5; weak D call: TRBD1 (5 bases). V gave up 6 bases and J gave up 5 bases, with 11 bases separating them. The germline V gene has CDR1 SNHLY and CDR2 FYNNEI. The CDR3 is 13 amino acids. CDR3 DNA sequence: TGTGCCAGCAGCGGGATGGGGGATCAGCCCCAGCATTTT. It codes for CASSGMGDQPQHF.

The rearrangement joins TRBV7-6 to TRBJ1-1; possible D gene TRBD1, 5 bases. Germline V gene sequence: CDR1 SGHVS, CDR2 FNYEAQ. This CDR3 is 15 amino acids long. V lost 3 bases and J lost 4, with 15 bases in between. For the CDR3, the DNA is TGTGCCAGCAGCTTCCTACTGGGGGGGGGCACTGAAGCTTTCTTT. Encoded protein: CASSFLLGGGTEAFF.

The CDR3 here is CASSQTGTGLNQPQHF. The CDR3 nucleotides are TGTGCCAGCTCACAAACCGGGACAGGGTTAAATCAGCCCCAGCATTTT. The V and J genes are TRBV18 and TRBJ1-5; 9 nucleotides align to TRBD1. Germline lookup yields CDR1 KGHSH and CDR2 LQKENI. The trim removed 4 bases at V and 4 bases at J, leaving 8 bases unmatched. The CDR3 consists of 16 residues.

The chain links TRBV11-2 to TRBJ2-7, with a weak D call TRBD2 (6 bases). The ends were cut back, 8 bases at V and 4 bases at J, with 21 bases in the middle. CDR1 SGHAT and CDR2 FQNNGV come from the germline V gene. This CDR3 is built from 15 residues. The CDR3 spells CASGGKRERLYEQYF. The CDR3 DNA is TGTGCCAGCGGAGGGAAGCGAGAGAGGCTGTACGAGCAGTACTTC.

J is TRBJ2-1 and V is TRBV25-1; the D gene is possibly TRBD1 (5 bases). The CDR3 runs to 15 residues. CDR1 is MGHDK, CDR2 SYGVNS, per germline. Deletions cut 4 bases from V and 10 bases from J, with 20 bases between. Here the CDR3 reads CASSGPRGPIIEQFF. The DNA for the CDR3 is TGTGCCAGCAGTGGACCTAGGGGCCCGATAATCGAGCAGTTCTTC.

The chain uses TRBV23-1 and TRBJ2-1; D not resolved. TRBV23-1 is classed as an ORF, of uncertain function. V lost 3 bases, J lost 8 bases, and 17 bases lay in between. The CDR3 totals 15 residues. CDR3 sequence: CASSHDFRSNHEQFF. Written as DNA, the CDR3 is TGCGCCAGCAGTCATGACTTTAGGAGCAACCATGAGCAGTTCTTC.

The rearrangement joins TRBV2 to TRBJ1-3; D gene unclear. CDR3 length: 13 residues. Germline loops: CDR1 SNHLY, CDR2 FYNNEI. V was pared by 11 bases and J by 0 bases, with 11 bases between. DNA of the CDR3: TGTGCCCGTGACGTAACCTCTGGAAACACCATATATTTT. It yields the protein CARDVTSGNTIYF. Full variable domain (missing parts from reference TRBV2 and TRBJ1-3): EPEVTQTPSHQVTQMGQEVILRCVPISNHLYFYWYRQILGQKVEFLVSFYNNEISEKSEIFDDQFSVERPDGSNFTLKIRSTKLEDSAMYFCARDVTSGNTIYFGEGSWLTVV.

The V gene is TRBV11-2, the J gene TRBJ2-7; unclear D gene. Trimming removed 5 bases at V and 3 bases at J, with 14 bases between. Germline V gene data show CDR1 as SGHAT and CDR2 as FQNNGV. The length of the CDR3 is 14 residues. The CDR3 region is CASSPRSFIYEQYF. In DNA, the CDR3 is TGTGCCAGCAGCCCAAGGTCTTTTATCTACGAGCAGTACTTC.

The chain carries TRBV4-2 and TRBJ2-5, with 7 bases aligning to TRBD1. The V gene's germline CDR1 is LGHNA and CDR2 YNFKEQ. J lost 5 bases, V lost 5 bases, and 8 bases had no gene match. This CDR3 has 14 amino acids. The CDR3 reads CASSNRGQAETQYF. The CDR3, as DNA: TGTGCCAGCAGCAACCGCGGACAGGCGGAGACCCAGTACTTC.

The V call is TRBV6-1, the J call TRBJ2-7; D is uncertain. Germline CDR1 and CDR2: MNHNS and SASEGT. The CDR3 has 12 amino acids. V lost 3 bases and J lost 4, with 7 bases in between. The CDR3 DNA reads TGTGCCAGCAGTGATAGAGGATACGAGCAGTACTTC. Protein sequence: CASSDRGYEQYF.

This sequence joins TRBV5-1 and TRBJ2-3; D might be TRBD2 (6 bases). In germline, CDR1 is SGHRS, CDR2 YFSETQ. V lost 0 bases to trimming and J lost 5 bases, with 16 bases between them. The CDR3 contains 16 residues. The CDR3 nucleotides read TGCGCCAGCAGCTTGGTACTAGCCGGGGGTATAGATACGCAGTATTTT. It encodes CASSLVLAGGIDTQYF.

V gene TRBV27 combines with J gene TRBJ2-3; D is tentatively TRBD1 or TRBD2 (5 bases each). V lost 3 bases and J lost 2, with 15 bases in between. This CDR3 contains 16 residues. Germline CDR1 reads MNHEY; CDR2 reads SMNVEV (reference sequence). CDR3 sequence: CASSFVGAVNTDTQYF. The DNA of the CDR3 is TGTGCCAGCAGTTTTGTCGGGGCAGTAAACACAGATACGCAGTATTTT.

The V and J genes are TRBV29-1 and TRBJ2-7, with a possible D match to TRBD1 (7 bases). Per germline, CDR1 SQVTM and CDR2 ANQGSEA. This CDR3 comprises 13 residues. The V end was cut by 7 bases, the J end by 5 bases, with 18 bases between. The CDR3, as DNA: TGCAGCGCTGGAGGGACAGTAGCGGACGAGCAGTACTTC. Translating it yields CSAGGTVADEQYF.

The CDR3 DNA reads as TGTGCCAGCAGCGTCGGACTAGCGGAGTACTACGAGCAGTACTTC. Translation: CASSVGLAEYYEQYF. The rearrangement links TRBV11-2 to TRBJ2-7; the match to TRBD2 covers 10 bases. With 5 bases clipped from V and 3 bases from J, the junction kept 7 bases outside the gene matches. The germline gives CDR1 SGHAT, CDR2 FQNNGV. This CDR3 has 15 amino acids.

The V and J genes are TRBV5-4 and TRBJ2-5; TRBD1 matches at 7 bases. Per the germline V gene, CDR1 is SGHNT and CDR2 is YYREEE (reference sequence). The CDR3 is 13 residues long. V trimming: 3 bases; J trimming: 3 bases; junction bases outside the gene matches: 2. This CDR3 reads CASSSGQEETQYF. In DNA form, the CDR3 reads TGTGCCAGCAGCTCCGGACAGGAAGAGACCCAGTACTTC.